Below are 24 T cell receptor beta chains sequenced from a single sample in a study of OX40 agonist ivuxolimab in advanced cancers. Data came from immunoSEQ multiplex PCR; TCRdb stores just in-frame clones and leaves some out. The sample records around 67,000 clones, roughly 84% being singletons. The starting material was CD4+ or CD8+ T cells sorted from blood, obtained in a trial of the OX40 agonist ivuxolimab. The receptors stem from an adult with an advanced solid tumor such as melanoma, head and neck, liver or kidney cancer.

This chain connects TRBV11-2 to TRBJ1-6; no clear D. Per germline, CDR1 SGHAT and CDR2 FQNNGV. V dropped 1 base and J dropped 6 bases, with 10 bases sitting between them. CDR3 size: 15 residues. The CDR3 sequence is CASSLATLSNSPLHF. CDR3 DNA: TGTGCCAGCAGCTTAGCTACACTCTCTAATTCACCCCTCCACTTT.

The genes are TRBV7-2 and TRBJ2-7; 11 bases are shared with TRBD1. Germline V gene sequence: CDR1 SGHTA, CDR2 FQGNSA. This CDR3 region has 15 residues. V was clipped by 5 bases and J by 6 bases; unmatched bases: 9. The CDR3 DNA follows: TGTGCCAGCAGCCCGGGACAGGGGGGTCGGATCGAGCAGTACTTC. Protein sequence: CASSPGQGGRIEQYF.

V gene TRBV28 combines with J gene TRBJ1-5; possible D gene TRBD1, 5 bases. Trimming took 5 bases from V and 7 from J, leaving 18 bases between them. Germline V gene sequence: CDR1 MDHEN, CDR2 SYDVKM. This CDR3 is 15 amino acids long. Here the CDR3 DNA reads TGTGCCAGCAGTCCCCTTACCGGGGGAAACCAGCCCCAGCATTTT. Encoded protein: CASSPLTGGNQPQHF.

The CDR3 bases are TGTGCCAGCAGCTCGGACCACAGGGGTGGTAATAATTCACCCCTCCACTTT. It translates to CASSSDHRGGNNSPLHF. The rearrangement uses TRBV7-9 and TRBJ1-6, with 7 positions matching TRBD1. The CDR3 sequence is 17 residues long. The germline gives CDR1 SEHNR, CDR2 FQNEAQ (reference sequence). The V segment lost 4 bases and the J segment 5 bases; nucleotides outside the gene matches: 11.

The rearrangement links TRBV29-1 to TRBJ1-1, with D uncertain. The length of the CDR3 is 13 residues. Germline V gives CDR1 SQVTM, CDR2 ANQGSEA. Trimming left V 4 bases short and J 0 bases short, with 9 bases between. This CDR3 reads CSVAGGVNTEAFF. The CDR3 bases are TGCAGCGTTGCGGGCGGGGTGAACACTGAAGCTTTCTTT.

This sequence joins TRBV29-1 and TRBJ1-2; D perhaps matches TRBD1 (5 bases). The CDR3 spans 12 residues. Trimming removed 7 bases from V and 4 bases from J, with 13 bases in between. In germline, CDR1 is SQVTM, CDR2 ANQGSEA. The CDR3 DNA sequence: TGCAGCGCTACAGACAGCTTCTATGGCTACACCTTC. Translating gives CSATDSFYGYTF.

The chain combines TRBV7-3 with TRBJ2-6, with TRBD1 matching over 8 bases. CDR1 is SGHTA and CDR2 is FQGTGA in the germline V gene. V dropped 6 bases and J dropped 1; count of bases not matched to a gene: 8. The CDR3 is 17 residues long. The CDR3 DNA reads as TGTGCCAGCAGACCCGACAGGGGACTGTCTGGGGCCAACGTCCTGACTTTC. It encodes CASRPDRGLSGANVLTF.

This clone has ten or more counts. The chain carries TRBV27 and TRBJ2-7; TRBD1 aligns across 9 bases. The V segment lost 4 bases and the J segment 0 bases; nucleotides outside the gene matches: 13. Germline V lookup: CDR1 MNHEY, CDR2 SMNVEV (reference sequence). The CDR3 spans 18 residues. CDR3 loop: CASSSHISTGGLSYEQYF. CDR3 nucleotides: TGTGCCAGCAGTTCACATATTTCGACAGGGGGACTCTCCTACGAGCAGTACTTC.

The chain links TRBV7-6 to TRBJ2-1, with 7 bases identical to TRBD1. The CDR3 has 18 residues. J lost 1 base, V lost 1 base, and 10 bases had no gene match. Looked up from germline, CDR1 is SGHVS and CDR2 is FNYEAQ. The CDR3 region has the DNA TGTGCCAGCAGCTTAGAACAGGGGAATACAGAATCCTACAATGAGCAGTTCTTC. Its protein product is CASSLEQGNTESYNEQFF.

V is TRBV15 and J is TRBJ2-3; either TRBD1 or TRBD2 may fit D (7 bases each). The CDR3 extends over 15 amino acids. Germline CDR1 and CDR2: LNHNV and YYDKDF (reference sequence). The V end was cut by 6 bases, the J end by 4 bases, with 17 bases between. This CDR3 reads CATRDTGAGADTQYF. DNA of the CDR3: TGTGCCACCAGAGATACAGGGGCGGGGGCAGATACGCAGTATTTT.

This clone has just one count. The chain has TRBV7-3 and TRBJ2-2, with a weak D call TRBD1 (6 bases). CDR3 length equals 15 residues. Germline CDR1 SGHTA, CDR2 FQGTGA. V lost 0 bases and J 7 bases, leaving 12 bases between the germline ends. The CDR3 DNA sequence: TGTGCCAGCAGCTTAACTCCGAAGGGGGACGGGGAGCTGTTTTTT. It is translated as CASSLTPKGDGELFF.

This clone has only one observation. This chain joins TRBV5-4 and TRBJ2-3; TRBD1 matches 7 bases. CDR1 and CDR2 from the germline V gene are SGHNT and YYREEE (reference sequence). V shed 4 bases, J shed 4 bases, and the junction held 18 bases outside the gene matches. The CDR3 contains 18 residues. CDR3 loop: CASSLPGQTKYKADTQYF. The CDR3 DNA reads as TGTGCCAGCAGCCTCCCGGGACAGACTAAATATAAAGCAGATACGCAGTATTTT.

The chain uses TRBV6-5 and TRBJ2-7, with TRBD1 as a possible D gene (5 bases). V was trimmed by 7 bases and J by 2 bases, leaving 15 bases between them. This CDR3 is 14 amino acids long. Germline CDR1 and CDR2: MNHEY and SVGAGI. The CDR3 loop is CASTSLQATYEQYF. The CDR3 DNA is TGTGCCAGCACCTCCCTACAGGCCACCTACGAGCAGTACTTC.

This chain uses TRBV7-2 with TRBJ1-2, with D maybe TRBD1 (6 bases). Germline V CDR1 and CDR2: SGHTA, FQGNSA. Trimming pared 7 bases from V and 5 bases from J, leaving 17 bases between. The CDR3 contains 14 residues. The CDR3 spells CASTQGSFTYGYTF. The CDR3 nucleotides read TGTGCCAGCACCCAGGGGTCCTTTACGTATGGCTACACCTTC.

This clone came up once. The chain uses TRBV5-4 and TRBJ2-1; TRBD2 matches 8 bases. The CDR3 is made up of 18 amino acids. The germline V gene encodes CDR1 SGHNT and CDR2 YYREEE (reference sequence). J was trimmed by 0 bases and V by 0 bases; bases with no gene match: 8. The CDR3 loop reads CASSLGGSGVSSYNEQFF. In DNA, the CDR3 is TGTGCCAGCAGCTTGGGGGGTAGCGGGGTTAGCTCCTACAATGAGCAGTTCTTC.

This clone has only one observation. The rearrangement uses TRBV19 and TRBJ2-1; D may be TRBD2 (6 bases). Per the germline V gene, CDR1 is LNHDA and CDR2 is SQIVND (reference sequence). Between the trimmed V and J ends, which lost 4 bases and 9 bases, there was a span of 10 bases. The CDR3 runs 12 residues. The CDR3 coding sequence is TGTGCCAGTAGTAAACTAGCAGGTGAGCAGTTCTTC. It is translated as CASSKLAGEQFF.

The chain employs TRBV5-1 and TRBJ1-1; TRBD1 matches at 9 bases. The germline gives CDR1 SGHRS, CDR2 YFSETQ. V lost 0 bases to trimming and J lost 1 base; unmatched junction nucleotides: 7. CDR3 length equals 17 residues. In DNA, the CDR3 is TGCGCCAGCAGCTTGGGGGACAGGGTAAGCACGAACACTGAAGCTTTCTTT. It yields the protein CASSLGDRVSTNTEAFF.

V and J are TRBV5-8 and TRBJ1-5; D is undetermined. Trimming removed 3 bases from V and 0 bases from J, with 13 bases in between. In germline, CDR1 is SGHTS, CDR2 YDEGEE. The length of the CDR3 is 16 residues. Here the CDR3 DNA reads TGTGCCAGCAGCTGGCTGGGGTGGGATAGCAATCAGCCCCAGCATTTT. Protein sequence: CASSWLGWDSNQPQHF.

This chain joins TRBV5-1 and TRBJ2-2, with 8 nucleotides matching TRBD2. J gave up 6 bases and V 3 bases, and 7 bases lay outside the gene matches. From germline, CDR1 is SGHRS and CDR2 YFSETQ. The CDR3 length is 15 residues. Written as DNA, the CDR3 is TGCGCCAGCAGCTCCGAAGGACTAGCTCCCGGGGAGCTGTTTTTT. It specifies CASSSEGLAPGELFF.

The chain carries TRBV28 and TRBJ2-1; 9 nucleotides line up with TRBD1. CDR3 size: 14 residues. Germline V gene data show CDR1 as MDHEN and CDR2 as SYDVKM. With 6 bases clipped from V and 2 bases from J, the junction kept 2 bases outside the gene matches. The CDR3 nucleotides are TGTGCCAGCAGCCGGGACAGGGCCTACAATGAGCAGTTCTTC. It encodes CASSRDRAYNEQFF.

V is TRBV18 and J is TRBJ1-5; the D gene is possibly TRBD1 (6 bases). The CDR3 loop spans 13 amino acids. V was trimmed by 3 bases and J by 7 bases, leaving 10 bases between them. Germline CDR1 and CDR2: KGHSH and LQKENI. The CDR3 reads CASSPTGSQPQHF. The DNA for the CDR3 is TGTGCCAGCTCACCTACAGGGTCGCAGCCCCAGCATTTT. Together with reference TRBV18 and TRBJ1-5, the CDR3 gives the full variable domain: NAGVMQNPRHLVRRRGQEARLRCSPMKGHSHVYWYRQLPEEGLKFMVYLQKENIIDESGMPKERFSAEFPKEGPSILRIQQVVRGDSAAYFCASSPTGSQPQHFGDGTRLSIL.

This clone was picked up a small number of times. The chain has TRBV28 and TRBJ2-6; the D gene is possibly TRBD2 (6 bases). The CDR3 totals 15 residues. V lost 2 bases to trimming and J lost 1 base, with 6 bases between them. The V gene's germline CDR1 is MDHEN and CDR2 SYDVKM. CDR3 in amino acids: CASSLGGSGANVLTF. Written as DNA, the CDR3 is TGTGCCAGCAGTTTAGGAGGGTCTGGGGCCAACGTCCTGACTTTC.

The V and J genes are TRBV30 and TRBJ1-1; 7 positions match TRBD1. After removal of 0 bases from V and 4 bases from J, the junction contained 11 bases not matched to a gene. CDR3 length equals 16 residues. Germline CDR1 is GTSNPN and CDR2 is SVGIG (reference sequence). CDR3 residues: CAWSVLRAGGFTEAFF. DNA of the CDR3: TGTGCCTGGAGTGTACTAAGGGCAGGGGGTTTCACTGAAGCTTTCTTT.

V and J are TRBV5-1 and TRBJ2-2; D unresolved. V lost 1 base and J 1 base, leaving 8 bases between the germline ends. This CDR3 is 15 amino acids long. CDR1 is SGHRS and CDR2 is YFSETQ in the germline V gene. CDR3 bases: TGCGCCAGCAGCTTGATCGAGGAGAACACCGGGGAGCTGTTTTTT. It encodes CASSLIEENTGELFF.